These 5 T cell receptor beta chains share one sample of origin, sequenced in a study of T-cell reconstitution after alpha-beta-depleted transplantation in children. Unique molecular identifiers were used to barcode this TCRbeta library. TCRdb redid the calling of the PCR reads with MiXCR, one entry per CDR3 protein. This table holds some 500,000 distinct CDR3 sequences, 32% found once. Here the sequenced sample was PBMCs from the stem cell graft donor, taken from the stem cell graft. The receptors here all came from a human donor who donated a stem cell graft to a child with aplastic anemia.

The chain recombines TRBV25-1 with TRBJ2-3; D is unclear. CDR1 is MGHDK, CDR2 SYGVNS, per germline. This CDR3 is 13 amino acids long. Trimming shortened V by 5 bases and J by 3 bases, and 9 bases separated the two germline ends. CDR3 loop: CASSTLLTDTQYF. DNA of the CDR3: TGTGCCAGCAGTACCCTTTTGACAGATACGCAGTATTTT.

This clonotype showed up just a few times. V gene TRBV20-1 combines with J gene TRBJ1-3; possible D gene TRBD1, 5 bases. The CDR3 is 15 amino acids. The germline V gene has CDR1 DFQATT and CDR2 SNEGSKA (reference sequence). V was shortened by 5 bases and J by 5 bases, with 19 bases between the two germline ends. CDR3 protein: CSAPSSGRERNTIYF. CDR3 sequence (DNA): TGCAGTGCTCCCTCCTCGGGCAGGGAGCGAAACACCATATATTTT.

The CDR3 protein is CAASENRGSSYNEQFF. CDR3 DNA: TGTGCGGCCAGTGAAAACCGGGGGAGCTCCTACAATGAGCAGTTCTTC. The chain couples TRBV24-1 to TRBJ2-1; D is possibly TRBD2 (6 bases). Germline V gene sequence: CDR1 KGHDR, CDR2 SFDVKD. This CDR3 is 16 amino acids long.

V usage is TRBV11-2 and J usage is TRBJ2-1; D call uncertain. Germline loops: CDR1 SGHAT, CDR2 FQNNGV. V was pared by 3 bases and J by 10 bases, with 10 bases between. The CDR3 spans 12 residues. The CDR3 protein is CASSLVVLEQFF. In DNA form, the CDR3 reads TGTGCCAGCAGCTTGGTGGTCCTCGAGCAGTTCTTC.

CDR3 sequence (DNA): TGTGCCAGCAGTTGGTTTAGGACAGGGGGCTCCTACGAGCAGTACTTC. Translation gives CASSWFRTGGSYEQYF. J is TRBJ2-7 and V is TRBV12-3 or TRBV12-4; 10 bases map to TRBD1. J gave up 0 bases and V 4 bases, and 6 bases lay outside the gene matches. The CDR3 runs 16 residues.